This T cell receptor (beta chain) came from a study of cytomegalovirus exposure and HLA in healthy donors. Trimming cost V 0 bases and J 6 bases, with 12 bases left between them. There are 15 residues in the CDR3. Germline V gene data show CDR1 as SGDLS and CDR2 as YYNGEE. Use of 60 Vbeta and 13 Jbeta primers characterized the PCR. Profiling relied on immunoSEQ multiplex PCR, and the TCRdb table lists in-frame clones only, not all of them. The sample consists of 100,000 to 150,000 clones, roughly 85% of them appearing once. The chain combines TRBV9 with TRBJ2-2, with D perhaps TRBD2 (5 bases). Sequencing was carried out using PBMCs. The receptor was derived from a woman between 40 and 55 years old in good health and CMV-seropositive. CDR3 sequence reads: CASSVGWEWPGELFF. CDR3 DNA: TGTGCCAGCAGCGTAGGTTGGGAGTGGCCCGGGGAGCTGTTTTTT.